This T cell receptor (beta chain) was sequenced for a study of T cells in Graves' hyperthyroidism and ophthalmopathy (dated by TCRdb to the late 2010s). Background on the whole study: Peripheral blood was sampled at the time of initial diagnosis, prior to any treatment. According to the paper, TCR Vbeta CDR3 sequencing was carried out on roughly 130 peripheral blood samples, which came from 40 to 45 ophthalmopathy, under 85 hyperthyroidism and roughly 17 progressor patients. For training and testing, the roughly 97 patients in the discovery cohort were randomly divided in a 7:3 ratio. The study also compared thyroid tissue and blood T-cell repertoires from a handful of Graves' hyperthyroidism patients. Following sampling, methimazole starting at 30 mg daily was given to hyperthyroidism patients, and high-dose intravenous methylprednisolone was given to ophthalmopathy patients. Prospective prediction of ophthalmopathy was tested in an independent validation cohort of approximately 18 hyperthyroidism patients and 17 patients who later progressed to ophthalmopathy. TCR V-J signatures able to tell the groups apart were searched for in a discovery cohort of 95 to 100 patients, of whom roughly 42 had Graves' ophthalmopathy and 57 had stable Graves' hyperthyroidism.

A word on this clonotype: Its target antigen remains unknown. There are no base qualities to consult, and no much larger clone falls within one base.

TCR beta CDR3 regions were amplified from RNA transcripts. For the first round of RT-PCR on the TCR CDR3, the HTBI primer set was used together with the Qiagen OneStep RT-PCR kit. The libraries were constructed in a second round of multiplex PCR and then size-selected and purified. The libraries were sequenced on an Illumina HiSeq2000 using paired-end 100 bp reads. Per the authors' processing: SOAPnuke was used to process the raw data, throwing out any read that contained adapters or uncalled bases, had a mean Phred below 15, or lacked an exact constant-primer or identifier match. High-quality paired reads were merged using COPE v1.2.5, and each unique nucleotide sequence was defined as a clonotype. Clonotypes were aligned to IMGT TRBV, TRBD and TRBJ reference segments using MiTCR v1.1. Analysis was restricted to V-J combinations with a frequency above 0.0001, which covered 99.2% of repertoires. The TCS score was defined as the ratio of F50 (clonal expansion) to E x V (chaos), calculated using BLOSUM62-based TCRdist between CDR3 peptides within each V-J. Welch's t-statistics and random forest reduced fewer than 600 V-J features to roughly 13, which were used in a naive Bayes classifier (R e1071). TCRdb reprocessed the public reads (quality trimming at Q25 with fastp, clone calling with MiXCR) and kept in-frame beta chains. Rows are unified per CDR3 protein, each entry keeping the most common DNA and genes. What appears here as the V and J calls and clone size reflects TCRdb's work, not the paper's. For this sample the table gives roughly 290,000 distinct CDR3 sequences, of which approximately 15% were detected only once. Less than 70% of the sample is taken by the ten largest.

Via the germline V gene, CDR1 is SGHDT and CDR2 YYEEEE. Inclusive of the bounding cysteine and phenylalanine, the CDR3 is 15 residues long. CDR3 DNA is the only sequence kept; it has 45 bases, read in frame from the first base. V lost 4 bases and J lost 3 bases; the stretch between them is 16 bases long. In the ophthalmopathy patients, disease was moderately to severely active, with a Clinical Activity Score of 3 or more, a NOSPECS grade of 4 or more, and a duration of less than 3 months. Any patient with an uncontrolled infection, another autoimmune disease, pregnancy or lactation was excluded. Diagnoses were established on the basis of clinical symptoms, serum thyroxine and TRAb, thyroid ultrasound, and orbital computed tomography. PBMCs were isolated from approximately 10 ml of fresh peripheral blood by Ficoll-Paque density gradient centrifugation. Trizol reagent was used to extract total RNA, and RNA quality was then checked on an Agilent 2100 Bioanalyzer.

Broader findings and caveats from the paper: Most expanded thyroid clonotypes (frequency above 0.001) were also detected in blood, a finding suggesting that blood repertoires may reflect thyroid immune responses. In validation, the model predicted progression to ophthalmopathy a median of 6.5 months before onset, with roughly 70% sensitivity and 72.22% specificity. Ophthalmopathy was separated from stable hyperthyroidism by a 13 V-J signature model, with about 86% sensitivity and around 81% specificity obtained in cross-validation and 80%/75% obtained in testing. Sample size was not statistically predetermined, and investigators were not blinded to group allocation.

This chain joins TRBV5-6 to TRBJ1-1; the D gene remains uncertain. Sequenced input: blood. The TCR comes from a woman aged 55-70 years with Graves' ophthalmopathy. This receptor has the CDR3 CASSPLNFMDTEAFF. The DNA sequence is TGTGCCAGCAGCCCCTTAAATTTTATGGACACTGAAGCTTTCTTT.